The T cell receptor beta chain under discussion was sequenced for a study of identical twins. Study-level findings and limits: Clonotypes of the beta chain that were abundant in cord blood carried fewer insertions (memory repertoires showed none).

A universal primer site was incorporated via template switching, and the cDNA contained unique molecular identifiers. TCRdb analysed the 5' RACE reads with MiXCR anew, one entry per CDR3 protein. The sample yields about 530,000 distinct CDR3 sequences, nearly 15% seen once. The donors were all healthy and Caucasian. The V and J ends lost 2 bases and 8 bases respectively, with 21 bases between them. The length of the CDR3 is 16 residues. CDR1 and CDR2 from the germline V gene are SGHDT and YYEEEE. Details on this clonotype: No antigen is known for it.

The same specimen was also included in a second study, on yellow fever vaccine responses in identical twins.

This chain links TRBV5-6 with TRBJ2-3, with a weak D call TRBD1 (6 bases). The sequence came from a woman aged 18-35 years in good health. The sequenced sample consisted of CD4+ T cells sorted from blood. CDR3 nucleotide sequence: TGTGCCAGCAGCTTCTTTGGGGGTTCAGGGGTTCCTACGCAGTATTTT. This sequence encodes CASSFFGGSGVPTQYF.